Below, one TCR beta chain is given with its context. The antigen remains unidentified. Blood sampling took place at baseline, cycle 4 day 1, and cycle 7 day 1. Some clones are missing from TCRdb's copy, which holds only in-frame ones; the method was immunoSEQ multiplex PCR. Of 40,000 to 45,000 clones listed, around 87% were seen once; the top ten hold approximately 4.4%. This record comes from a study of OX40 agonist ivuxolimab in advanced cancers. In the study overall: Prior therapy, whether anti-PD-1, anti-PD-L1 or anti-CTLA-4, was allowed, and about 39% had some. Broader study findings: At 0.1-3.0 mg/kg, partial responders had clonal expansion among the lowest observed. At doses 0.1 to 3.0 mg/kg, CD4+ and CD8+ clones expanded.

The germline V gene encodes CDR1 SGDLS and CDR2 YYNGEE. Trimming pared 4 bases from V and 4 bases from J, leaving 20 bases between. The length of the CDR3 is 16 residues. This clonotype was sampled from an adult with an advanced solid tumor such as melanoma, head and neck, liver or kidney cancer. The chain combines TRBV9 with TRBJ1-2; possible D gene TRBD1, 5 bases. The sample in question was CD4+ or CD8+ T cells sorted from blood, obtained in a trial of the OX40 agonist ivuxolimab. CDR3 sequence (DNA): TGTGCCAGCAGCTCGACCCCGATGGGGGGTGGCTATGGCTACACCTTC. This gives the protein CASSSTPMGGGYGYTF. The full variable domain, in which reference TRBV9 and TRBJ1-2 provide the parts outside the CDR3, is DSGVTQTPKHLITATGQRVTLRCSPRSGDLSVYWYQQSLDQGLQFLIQYYNGEERAKGNILERFSAQQFPDLHSELNLSSLELGDSALYFCASSSTPMGGGYGYTFGSGTRLTVV.